These 6 T cell receptor beta chains came from one sample sequenced in a study of blood T cell repertoires in COVID-19. Some clones are missing from TCRdb's copy, which holds only in-frame ones; the method was immunoSEQ multiplex PCR. Seen here are 490,000 or so clones, more than 85% observed once, and the top ten hold around 7.9%. The specimen was PBMCs or T cells enriched from blood (not recorded which). The receptors were gathered from a woman aged 60-75 years who had recovered from COVID-19.

The chain carries TRBV5-1 and TRBJ2-1; TRBD2 matches 15 bases. The CDR3 is made up of 15 amino acids. CDR1 SGHRS and CDR2 YFSETQ come from the germline V gene. The J segment lost 10 bases and the V segment lost 4 bases, leaving 6 bases of the junction unmatched. Written as DNA, the CDR3 is TGCGCCAGCAGCCGTGGACTAGCGGGGGGGGAAGAGCAGTTCTTC. Its translation: CASSRGLAGGEEQFF.

V is TRBV18 and J is TRBJ1-1, with TRBD1 as a possible D gene (5 bases). The V end lost 4 bases, the J end lost 3 bases, and 9 bases lay between the germline ends. CDR3 length equals 13 residues. Germline V lookup: CDR1 KGHSH, CDR2 LQKENI. CDR3 residues: CASSQGSDTEAFF. The DNA for the CDR3 is TGTGCCAGCTCACAGGGGTCGGACACTGAAGCTTTCTTT.

CDR3 amino acids: CASSPNPGQRYEQYV. The CDR3 nucleotides read TGTGCCAGCTCACCGAATCCGGGACAGAGATACGAGCAGTACGTC. The gene calls are TRBV18 and TRBJ2-7, with 7 bases identical to TRBD1. Germline V gene data show CDR1 as KGHSH and CDR2 as LQKENI. This CDR3 comprises 15 residues. V shed 3 bases and J 4 bases; nucleotides not matched to a gene: 9.

The rearrangement uses TRBV9 and TRBJ1-2, with TRBD1 matching 9 bases. CDR3 length: 15 amino acids. V shed 0 bases, J shed 3 bases, and the junction held 3 bases outside the gene matches. Germline V gene sequence: CDR1 SGDLS, CDR2 YYNGEE. CDR3 bases: TGTGCCAGCAGCGTAGGGGGGACAGGGTACTATGGCTACACCTTC. Translated, it gives CASSVGGTGYYGYTF.

The chain combines TRBV7-2 with TRBJ1-5, with D possibly matching TRBD1 (5 bases). The length of the CDR3 is 15 residues. Trimming took 1 base from V and 2 from J, leaving 9 bases between them. CDR1 and CDR2 from the germline V gene are SGHTA and FQGNSA. The CDR3 coding sequence is TGTGCCAGCAGCTTAGATCGGGGGGGCAATCAGCCCCAGCATTTT. Amino acid sequence: CASSLDRGGNQPQHF.

This chain connects TRBV29-1 to TRBJ2-3; D is perhaps TRBD2 (6 bases). Germline loops: CDR1 SQVTM, CDR2 ANQGSEA. V gave up 6 bases and J gave up 4 bases, with 11 bases separating them. The CDR3 is 12 residues long. CDR3 sequence (DNA): TGCAGCGTGGACTATACGGCAGATACGCAGTATTTT. Translated, it gives CSVDYTADTQYF.